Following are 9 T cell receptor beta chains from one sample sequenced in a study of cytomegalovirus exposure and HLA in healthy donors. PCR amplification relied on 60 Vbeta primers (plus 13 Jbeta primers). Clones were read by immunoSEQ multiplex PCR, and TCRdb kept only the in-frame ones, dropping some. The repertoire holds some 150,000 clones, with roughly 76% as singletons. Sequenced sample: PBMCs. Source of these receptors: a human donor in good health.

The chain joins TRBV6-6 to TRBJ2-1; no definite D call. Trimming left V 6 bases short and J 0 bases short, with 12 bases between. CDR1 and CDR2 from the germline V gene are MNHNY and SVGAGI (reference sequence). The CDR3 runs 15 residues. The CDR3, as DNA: TGTGCCAGCAGCCCCGACACTCGCTCCTACAATGAGCAGTTCTTC. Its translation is CASSPDTRSYNEQFF.

CDR3 nucleotide sequence: TGTGCCAGCAGGGTCACAGGGGGCTATGGCTACACCTTC. It is translated as CASRVTGGYGYTF. This chain connects TRBV28 to TRBJ1-2; 8 nucleotides match TRBD1. The germline V gene encodes CDR1 MDHEN and CDR2 SYDVKM. V trimming: 6 bases; J trimming: 4 bases; junction bases outside the gene matches: 4. The CDR3 runs 13 residues.

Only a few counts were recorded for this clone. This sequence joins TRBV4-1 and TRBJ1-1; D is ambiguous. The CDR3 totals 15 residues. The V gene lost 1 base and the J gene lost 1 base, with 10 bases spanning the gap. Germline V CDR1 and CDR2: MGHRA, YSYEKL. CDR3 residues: CASSQVWQSNTEAFF. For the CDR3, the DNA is TGCGCCAGCAGCCAAGTTTGGCAGTCGAACACTGAAGCTTTCTTT.

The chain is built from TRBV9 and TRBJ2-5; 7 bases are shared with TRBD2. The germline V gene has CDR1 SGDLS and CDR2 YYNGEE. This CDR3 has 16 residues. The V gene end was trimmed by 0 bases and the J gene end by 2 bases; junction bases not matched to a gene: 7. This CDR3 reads CASSVGERDVQETQYF. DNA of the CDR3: TGTGCCAGCAGCGTAGGCGAGCGGGACGTACAAGAGACCCAGTACTTC. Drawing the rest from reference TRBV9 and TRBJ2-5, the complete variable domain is DSGVTQTPKHLITATGQRVTLRCSPRSGDLSVYWYQQSLDQGLQFLIQYYNGEERAKGNILERFSAQQFPDLHSELNLSSLELGDSALYFCASSVGERDVQETQYFGPGTRLLVL.

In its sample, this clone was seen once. The CDR3 bases are TGTGCCAGCAGTCCTACAGGGTTCGAGCAGTACTTC. Translating it yields CASSPTGFEQYF. The V and J genes are TRBV7-9 and TRBJ2-7; weak D call: TRBD1 (6 bases). Germline V gene lookup returns CDR1 SEHNR and CDR2 FQNEAQ (reference sequence). The CDR3 sequence is 12 residues long. The V end was cut by 6 bases, the J end by 6 bases, with 12 bases between.

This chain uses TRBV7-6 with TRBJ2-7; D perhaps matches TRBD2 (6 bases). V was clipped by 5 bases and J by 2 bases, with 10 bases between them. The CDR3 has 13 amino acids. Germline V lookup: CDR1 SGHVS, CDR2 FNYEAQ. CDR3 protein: CASSGGGAYEQYF. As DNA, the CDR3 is TGTGCCAGCAGCGGAGGCGGGGCCTACGAGCAGTACTTC.

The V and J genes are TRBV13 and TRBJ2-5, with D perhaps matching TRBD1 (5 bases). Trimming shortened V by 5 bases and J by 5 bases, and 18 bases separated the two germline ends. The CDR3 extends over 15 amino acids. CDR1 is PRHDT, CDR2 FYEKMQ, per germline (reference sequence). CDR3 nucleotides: TGTGCCAGCAGCGAAATTGGACGGAAGGGGGAGACCCAGTACTTC. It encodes CASSEIGRKGETQYF.

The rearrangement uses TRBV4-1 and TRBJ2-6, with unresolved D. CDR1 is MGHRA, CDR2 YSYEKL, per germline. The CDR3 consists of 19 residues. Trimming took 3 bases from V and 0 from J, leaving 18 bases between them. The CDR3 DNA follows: TGCGCCAGCAGCCATCTACGGTTACGTTTGAGCTCTGGGGCCAACGTCCTGACTTTC. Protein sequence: CASSHLRLRLSSGANVLTF.

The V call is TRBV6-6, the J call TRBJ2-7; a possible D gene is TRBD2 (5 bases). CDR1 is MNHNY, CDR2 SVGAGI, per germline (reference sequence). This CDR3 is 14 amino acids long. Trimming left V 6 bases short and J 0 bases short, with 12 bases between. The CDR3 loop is CASSHEGVSYEQYF. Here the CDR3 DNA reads TGTGCCAGCAGCCACGAGGGAGTCTCCTACGAGCAGTACTTC.